These T cell receptor beta chains were read from a single sample in a study of a mutant IDH1 vaccine in newly diagnosed glioma. These receptors have no identified antigens. Assay used: immunoSEQ multiplex PCR; TCRdb lists only in-frame clones, some missing. The sample lists tens of thousands of clones, around 83% occurring once. Specimen: PBMCs, collected from a glioma patient whose treatment included an IDH1 peptide vaccine. The source is a man younger than 40 with glioma. CDR3s include the opening cysteine and the closing phenylalanine or tryptophan. D genes are given only for firm matches. The listing skips clone size in some rows; elsewhere it reads once, few, many or a size class.

CDR3nt: TGTGCCTGGAGTGCCGGGGGAGGGCCTGAAGCTTTCTTT
CDR3aa: CAWSAGGGPEAFF
j_gene: TRBJ1-1
abundance: .
d_gene: .
len: 13
v_gene: TRBV30

CDR3nt: TGTGCCAGCAGCTTAGATACTCATTCACCCCTCCACTTT
CDR3aa: CASSLDTHSPLHF
j_gene: TRBJ1-6
abundance: .
d_gene: .
len: 13
v_gene: TRBV11-3

CDR3nt: TGTGCCAGTAGTACCGGACATCCGAACACTGAAGCTTTCTTT
CDR3aa: CASSTGHPNTEAFF
j_gene: TRBJ1-1
abundance: .
d_gene: .
len: 14
v_gene: TRBV19

CDR3nt: TGCGCCAGCAGCGCGACAGGGACCTACGAGCAGTACTTC
CDR3aa: CASSATGTYEQYF
j_gene: TRBJ2-7
abundance: .
d_gene: TRBD1
len: 13
v_gene: TRBV5-1

CDR3nt: TGTGCCAGCAGCTTGGAGCACAGGGGAGGAGCAGATACGCAGTATTTT
CDR3aa: CASSLEHRGGADTQYF
j_gene: TRBJ2-3
abundance: .
d_gene: .
len: 16
v_gene: TRBV5-6

CDR3nt: TGCAGCGTTTTAGGTACTAGCGGGTCCTACAATGAGCAGTTCTTC
CDR3aa: CSVLGTSGSYNEQFF
j_gene: TRBJ2-1
abundance: .
d_gene: TRBD2
len: 15
v_gene: TRBV29-1

CDR3nt: TGTGCCAGCAGCGTAGTGGCACTAGCAAGTTCAGATACGCAGTATTTT
CDR3aa: CASSVVALASSDTQYF
j_gene: TRBJ2-3
abundance: .
d_gene: .
len: 16
v_gene: TRBV9

CDR3nt: TGTGCCAGCAGCCAATCTGGCTATAAGACTGAAGCTTTCTTT
CDR3aa: CASSQSGYKTEAFF
j_gene: TRBJ1-1
abundance: .
d_gene: .
len: 14
v_gene: TRBV14

CDR3nt: TGTGCCAGCAGCTTAGGACAGGGAGGCACTGAAGCTTTCTTT
CDR3aa: CASSLGQGGTEAFF
j_gene: TRBJ1-1
abundance: few
d_gene: TRBD1
len: 14
v_gene: TRBV5-6

CDR3nt: TGTGCCAGCAGCGCGGGACTAGCGGGGTCCACAGCCAAAAACATTCAGTACTTC
CDR3aa: CASSAGLAGSTAKNIQYF
j_gene: TRBJ2-4
abundance: .
d_gene: TRBD2
len: 18
v_gene: TRBV27

CDR3nt: TGTGCCTGGAGCTTGGACAGGGGATATGGAAACACCATATATTTT
CDR3aa: CAWSLDRGYGNTIYF
j_gene: TRBJ1-3
abundance: .
d_gene: TRBD1
len: 15
v_gene: TRBV30

CDR3nt: TGTGCCAGTAGTATCGGGAGGACAGGGGGTCAGCCCCAGCATTTT
CDR3aa: CASSIGRTGGQPQHF
j_gene: TRBJ1-5
abundance: .
d_gene: TRBD1
len: 15
v_gene: TRBV19

CDR3nt: TGCGCCAGCAGGCGGCTAGCGGGAGAAGGTGAGCAGTTCTTC
CDR3aa: CASRRLAGEGEQFF
j_gene: TRBJ2-1
abundance: .
d_gene: TRBD2
len: 14
v_gene: TRBV5-1

CDR3nt: TGCGCCAGCAGCTCCTCCTCCTACAATGAGCAGTTCTTC
CDR3aa: CASSSSSYNEQFF
j_gene: TRBJ2-1
abundance: .
d_gene: .
len: 13
v_gene: TRBV5-1

CDR3nt: TGTGCCTGGAGTGCAGTGACAGGGGCCCCGGGTAATGAAAAACTGTTTTTT
CDR3aa: CAWSAVTGAPGNEKLFF
j_gene: TRBJ1-4
abundance: .
d_gene: TRBD1
len: 17
v_gene: TRBV30

CDR3nt: TGTGCCATCAGCTCCGTGCAGAGCCACAATGAGCAGTTCTTC
CDR3aa: CAISSVQSHNEQFF
j_gene: TRBJ2-1
abundance: .
d_gene: .
len: 14
v_gene: TRBV10-3